What follows are 5 T cell receptor beta chains derived from one specimen sequenced in a study of CD4 T cells in relation to SARS-CoV-2 and coronaviruses. Assay used: immunoSEQ multiplex PCR; TCRdb lists only in-frame clones, some missing. The table shows 15,000 to 20,000 clones, with approximately 77% occurring only once. Which antigens these TCRs recognize remains unknown. Before the COVID-19 pandemic, during about 2011-2019, CD4+ T cells were taken from unexposed donors. After around nine days of culture, CD4+ T cells were isolated. Input material: CD4+ T cells from PBMCs, cultured in vitro. Every receptor here comes from a human donor in good health.

The rearrangement links TRBV11-2 to TRBJ2-1; 9 positions match TRBD2. V shed 0 bases and J 8 bases; nucleotides not matched to a gene: 8. The germline gives CDR1 SGHAT, CDR2 FQNNGV. The CDR3 has 16 amino acids. CDR3 nucleotide sequence: TGTGCCAGCAGCTTAGAATCTAGCGGGAATTGGCATGAGCAGTTCTTC. Amino acid sequence: CASSLESSGNWHEQFF. Using reference TRBV11-2 and TRBJ2-1 for the parts outside the CDR3, the full variable domain is EAGVAQSPRYKIIEKRQSVAFWCNPISGHATLYWYQQILGQGPKLLIQFQNNGVVDDSQLPKDRFSAERLKGVDSTLKIQPAKLEDSAVYLCASSLESSGNWHEQFFGPGTRLTVL.

The V call is TRBV5-6, the J call TRBJ2-5; perhaps TRBD1 as D (6 bases). In germline, CDR1 is SGHDT, CDR2 YYEEEE. Trimming stripped 2 bases from V and 4 bases from J, with 18 bases between. CDR3 length: 16 amino acids. DNA for the CDR3: TGTGCCAGCAGCTTCGTCGTCAGGGGCACTGGAGAGACCCAGTACTTC. Amino acid sequence: CASSFVVRGTGETQYF.

Only one count was recorded for this clone. The chain recombines TRBV9 with TRBJ2-2; 12 nucleotides agree with TRBD2. The CDR3 is 16 amino acids. The germline gives CDR1 SGDLS, CDR2 YYNGEE. Germline trimming cut 0 bases from V and 4 bases from J; bases unmatched to any gene: 1. CDR3 region: CASSVGTSGITGELFF. The DNA for the CDR3 is TGTGCCAGCAGCGTAGGGACTAGCGGGATCACCGGGGAGCTGTTTTTT.

The genes are TRBV29-1 and TRBJ1-2; perhaps TRBD1 as D (5 bases). Trimming stripped 0 bases from V and 4 bases from J, with 12 bases between. Looked up from germline, CDR1 is SQVTM and CDR2 is ANQGSEA. The CDR3 is 14 residues long. This CDR3 reads CSVEEGEGGYGYTF. The CDR3 DNA is TGCAGCGTTGAAGAGGGGGAGGGCGGCTATGGCTACACCTTC.

The chain couples TRBV3-1 (or the pseudogene TRBV3-2) to TRBJ1-2; D is possibly TRBD1 (5 bases). V lost 4 bases and J lost 5, with 11 bases in between. The CDR3 spans 13 residues. From germline, CDR1 is LGHDT and CDR2 YNNKEL (reference sequence). The CDR3 DNA reads as TGTGCCAGCAGCCCCACTCGACAGTATGGCTACACCTTC. Residues: CASSPTRQYGYTF.